This T cell receptor beta chain was profiled in a study of blood T cells in healthy people across ages. Background on the study: Every two T cells gave about one barcoded beta molecule via template switching.

Trimming cost V 6 bases and J 2 bases, with 11 bases left between them. Germline V lookup: CDR1 KGHSH, CDR2 LQKENI. The CDR3 totals 14 residues. Study results and limitations: Long-lived and aged donors differed, with more naive CD4+ cells and higher diversity in the long-lived. A roughly linear fall in TCR beta diversity per million T cells was seen with increasing age.

Together with a sample-barcoded 5' primer, a J-beta primer mix was included in a second PCR lasting about 6 to 12 cycles. One entry per CDR3 protein results from TCRdb running MiXCR on the 5' RACE reads. Among approximately 1.5 million distinct CDR3 sequences, 40% to 45% were seen once, and the ten largest hold about 3.8%. With regard to this clonotype: What it recognizes is unknown.

The rearrangement links TRBV18 to TRBJ2-1; unclear D gene. This receptor was identified in a young woman in good health. The specimen was blood. The CDR3 DNA reads as TGTGCCAGCTCCACCACACGCACCTACAATGAGCAGTTCTTC. Translated: CASSTTRTYNEQFF.